Listed below are T cell receptor beta chains from one sample, sequenced in a study of Tregs in tolerant kidney transplant recipients. Clones were read by immunoSEQ multiplex PCR, and TCRdb kept only the in-frame ones, dropping some. The sample consists of more than 60,000 clones, 85% to 90% of them appearing once. Sample: CD4+ T cells from blood, taken before the transplant. These receptors were collected from a human donor who received a combined kidney and bone marrow transplant. The CDR3 runs from the conserved cysteine through the conserved F or W. D genes are given only for firm matches. Clone size is given for some rows only: seen once, a few or many times, or a class if the clone is expanded.

CDR3nt: TGCAGTGCTAGCACAGGGGACGGCTACACCTTC
CDR3aa: CSASTGDGYTF
d_gene: TRBD1
v_gene: TRBV20-1
abundance: once
j_gene: TRBJ1-2

CDR3nt: TGTGCCAGCAGCGCGGACACTTACAATGAGCAGTTCTTC
CDR3aa: CASSADTYNEQFF
d_gene: -
v_gene: TRBV9
abundance: -
j_gene: TRBJ2-1

CDR3nt: TGTGCCAGCAGCCAAGCTGACAGGGCGAGTGAGCAGTTCTTC
CDR3aa: CASSQADRASEQFF
d_gene: TRBD1
v_gene: TRBV4-2
abundance: -
j_gene: TRBJ2-1

CDR3nt: TGCAGCGTCCAAAGGGGCGGGAGCTCAGATACGCAGTATTTT
CDR3aa: CSVQRGGSSDTQYF
d_gene: TRBD2
v_gene: TRBV29-1
abundance: -
j_gene: TRBJ2-3

CDR3nt: TGTGCCAGTCGGCCGGGACAGGGGGCGCCAGGGGCCAACGTCCTGACTTTC
CDR3aa: CASRPGQGAPGANVLTF
d_gene: TRBD1
v_gene: TRBV19
abundance: -
j_gene: TRBJ2-6

CDR3nt: TGTGCCTGGGGTACAGGGTTCACTGAAGCTTTCTTT
CDR3aa: CAWGTGFTEAFF
d_gene: -
v_gene: TRBV30
abundance: -
j_gene: TRBJ1-1

CDR3nt: TGTGCCAGCAGCTTGGGACTTAACAATGAGCAGTTCTTC
CDR3aa: CASSLGLNNEQFF
d_gene: -
v_gene: TRBV5-6
abundance: -
j_gene: TRBJ2-1

CDR3nt: TGCAGCGTTGGGATTATGGCGGGAGCGATCTCCTACAATGAGCAGTTCTTC
CDR3aa: CSVGIMAGAISYNEQFF
d_gene: TRBD2
v_gene: TRBV29-1
abundance: -
j_gene: TRBJ2-1

CDR3nt: TGCAGACGTGCGGGGAGCTATGGCTACACCTTC
CDR3aa: CRRAGSYGYTF
d_gene: -
v_gene: TRBV20-1
abundance: -
j_gene: TRBJ1-2

CDR3nt: TGTGCCAGTAGTTTGACGACAGGGGGTGGAAAACCGCTAAATGGCTACACCTTC
CDR3aa: CASSLTTGGGKPLNGYTF
d_gene: TRBD1
v_gene: TRBV19
abundance: -
j_gene: TRBJ1-2

CDR3nt: TGCGCCAGCGGACTAGCGGGAGGGCAATACAATGAGCAGTTCTTC
CDR3aa: CASGLAGGQYNEQFF
d_gene: TRBD2
v_gene: TRBV5-1
abundance: -
j_gene: TRBJ2-1

CDR3nt: TGTGCCAGCAGTTCCCCCGTAGGGGGAAGCGGCACAGATACGCAGTATTTT
CDR3aa: CASSSPVGGSGTDTQYF
d_gene: -
v_gene: TRBV28
abundance: -
j_gene: TRBJ2-3

CDR3nt: TGTGCCAGCAGTCGTCCGGTAGACGAGCAGTACTTC
CDR3aa: CASSRPVDEQYF
d_gene: -
v_gene: TRBV6-6
abundance: -
j_gene: TRBJ2-7

CDR3nt: TGTGCCAGCAGCTTAGAGGTGGGAGCTTTCTATGAGCAGTACTTC
CDR3aa: CASSLEVGAFYEQYF
d_gene: -
v_gene: TRBV11-1
abundance: -
j_gene: TRBJ2-7

CDR3nt: TGTGCCAGTAGTGGGTTAACAGGAGCGGGGGCCTACGAGCAGTACTTC
CDR3aa: CASSGLTGAGAYEQYF
d_gene: TRBD2
v_gene: TRBV19
abundance: -
j_gene: TRBJ2-7

CDR3nt: TGTGCCAGCAGCTTGATAGCGGGAGGGTCCTACGAGCAGTACTTC
CDR3aa: CASSLIAGGSYEQYF
d_gene: TRBD2
v_gene: TRBV11-2
abundance: -
j_gene: TRBJ2-7

CDR3nt: TGCGCCAGCAGCTTGGCCGCAGAACCTGCTTTCTTT
CDR3aa: CASSLAAEPAFF
d_gene: -
v_gene: TRBV5-1
abundance: few
j_gene: TRBJ1-1

CDR3nt: TGTGCCTGGAGTGTACAACTAGCGGGAGCCGGGGAGCTGTTTTTT
CDR3aa: CAWSVQLAGAGELFF
d_gene: TRBD2
v_gene: TRBV30
abundance: -
j_gene: TRBJ2-2

CDR3nt: TGTGCCAGCTTGGGGGGACCCTACGAGCAGTACTTC
CDR3aa: CASLGGPYEQYF
d_gene: -
v_gene: TRBV28
abundance: -
j_gene: TRBJ2-7

CDR3nt: TGTGCCAGCAGGGAAGGGAGTCAGCCCCAGCATTTT
CDR3aa: CASREGSQPQHF
d_gene: -
v_gene: TRBV28
abundance: -
j_gene: TRBJ1-5

CDR3nt: TGTGCCAGCAGTGACTATCGACAGAGCTACGAGCAGTACTTC
CDR3aa: CASSDYRQSYEQYF
d_gene: -
v_gene: TRBV6-1
abundance: -
j_gene: TRBJ2-7

CDR3nt: TGTGCCAGCAGCTTGAGGCGGGCCTCCTACAATGAGCAGTTCTTC
CDR3aa: CASSLRRASYNEQFF
d_gene: -
v_gene: TRBV5-6
abundance: -
j_gene: TRBJ2-1

CDR3nt: TGTGCCAGCTCACCACCGGCGGATGGCAATGAGCAGTTCTTC
CDR3aa: CASSPPADGNEQFF
d_gene: -
v_gene: TRBV18
abundance: -
j_gene: TRBJ2-1

CDR3nt: TGTGCCTGGAGTGTAAGGGCAGGGGTTCTAGGGTACGAGCAGTACTTC
CDR3aa: CAWSVRAGVLGYEQYF
d_gene: -
v_gene: TRBV30
abundance: -
j_gene: TRBJ2-7

CDR3nt: TGTGCCAGCAGTCATCAGGGGGCGTACGAGCAGTACTTC
CDR3aa: CASSHQGAYEQYF
d_gene: TRBD1
v_gene: TRBV27
abundance: -
j_gene: TRBJ2-7

CDR3nt: TGTGCCAGCAGTTTAGGGGGACAGGGGGAGGCCTACGAGCAGTACTTC
CDR3aa: CASSLGGQGEAYEQYF
d_gene: TRBD1
v_gene: TRBV27
abundance: -
j_gene: TRBJ2-7

CDR3nt: TGTGCCAGCAGTTACGCGTCTGCCTCCGGGGAGCTGTTTTTT
CDR3aa: CASSYASASGELFF
d_gene: -
v_gene: TRBV6-5
abundance: -
j_gene: TRBJ2-2

CDR3nt: TGTGCCAGCAGCTTACGGGGTCAGAAGAACACCGGGGAGCTGTTTTTT
CDR3aa: CASSLRGQKNTGELFF
d_gene: -
v_gene: TRBV7-8
abundance: -
j_gene: TRBJ2-2

CDR3nt: TGTGCCAGCAGTGAATCGCCGGGACAGAGGAACACTGAAGCTTTCTTT
CDR3aa: CASSESPGQRNTEAFF
d_gene: TRBD1
v_gene: TRBV25-1
abundance: -
j_gene: TRBJ1-1

CDR3nt: TGTGCCAGCAGTCTCTTCCGGGACAGGGGGCAACAGCCCCAGCATTTT
CDR3aa: CASSLFRDRGQQPQHF
d_gene: TRBD1
v_gene: TRBV28
abundance: -
j_gene: TRBJ1-5

CDR3nt: TGCGCCAGCAGCGGGGTACCGGGACTAGCGGGAGGGGTCGAGCAGTACTTC
CDR3aa: CASSGVPGLAGGVEQYF
d_gene: TRBD2
v_gene: TRBV5-1
abundance: -
j_gene: TRBJ2-7

CDR3nt: TGCAGCGTTCTAGAGGCCCGCACCACAGATACGCAGTATTTT
CDR3aa: CSVLEARTTDTQYF
d_gene: -
v_gene: TRBV29-1
abundance: few
j_gene: TRBJ2-3

CDR3nt: TGTGCCAGCAGCCTTTGGACAGGGGCTGCAGATACGCAGTATTTT
CDR3aa: CASSLWTGAADTQYF
d_gene: TRBD1
v_gene: TRBV7-2
abundance: -
j_gene: TRBJ2-3

CDR3nt: TGTGCCAGCAGCATTCCAGGACTAGCTGGCAATGAGCAGTTCTTC
CDR3aa: CASSIPGLAGNEQFF
d_gene: TRBD2
v_gene: TRBV9
abundance: -
j_gene: TRBJ2-1

CDR3nt: TGTGCCATCATCCCGACAGGTTCCTTTGGAAACACCATATATTTT
CDR3aa: CAIIPTGSFGNTIYF
d_gene: -
v_gene: TRBV10-3
abundance: -
j_gene: TRBJ1-3

CDR3nt: TGTGCCAGCAGTTTGAGGACCGGACAGGGAGTGGTCGGCTACACCTTC
CDR3aa: CASSLRTGQGVVGYTF
d_gene: TRBD1
v_gene: TRBV27
abundance: few
j_gene: TRBJ1-2

CDR3nt: TGTGCCAGCTCCGTGGGAGGGAAATCTGGAAACACCATATATTTT
CDR3aa: CASSVGGKSGNTIYF
d_gene: -
v_gene: TRBV6-5
abundance: -
j_gene: TRBJ1-3

CDR3nt: TGTGCCAGCAGAGACCCCTTTGAGCGGGAGGTCCCCTACGAGCAGTACTTC
CDR3aa: CASRDPFEREVPYEQYF
d_gene: TRBD2
v_gene: TRBV7-2
abundance: -
j_gene: TRBJ2-7

CDR3nt: TGTGCCAGCAGTGAGCTTGACAGGGACACTGAAGCTTTCTTT
CDR3aa: CASSELDRDTEAFF
d_gene: TRBD1
v_gene: TRBV6-1
abundance: -
j_gene: TRBJ1-1

CDR3nt: TGCAGCGTTGACAGGGGCGGCTATGGCTACACCTTC
CDR3aa: CSVDRGGYGYTF
d_gene: -
v_gene: TRBV29-1
abundance: -
j_gene: TRBJ1-2

CDR3nt: TGTGCCAGCAGCCAGCGGGGGACAGAATCGGGCGAGCAGTACTTC
CDR3aa: CASSQRGTESGEQYF
d_gene: -
v_gene: TRBV9
abundance: -
j_gene: TRBJ2-7

CDR3nt: TGTGCCAGTAGTATAGGACTAGGGACAGGTACCTACGAGCAGTACTTC
CDR3aa: CASSIGLGTGTYEQYF
d_gene: TRBD1
v_gene: TRBV19
abundance: -
j_gene: TRBJ2-7

CDR3nt: TGCGCCAGCAGCCGGACAGGGGTGGATGGCAATCAGCCCCAGCATTTT
CDR3aa: CASSRTGVDGNQPQHF
d_gene: TRBD1
v_gene: TRBV4-1
abundance: -
j_gene: TRBJ1-5

CDR3nt: TGCAGCGTTGAAGAAAAAACAGGGTTCTATGGCTACACCTTC
CDR3aa: CSVEEKTGFYGYTF
d_gene: -
v_gene: TRBV29-1
abundance: -
j_gene: TRBJ1-2

CDR3nt: TGTGCCAGCTCACCACAACCTTTGGGCTGGCAATCAACCTCCTCCTACGAGCAGTACTTC
CDR3aa: CASSPQPLGWQSTSSYEQYF
d_gene: -
v_gene: TRBV18
abundance: once
j_gene: TRBJ2-7

CDR3nt: TGCGCCAGCAGCTTGGAAAGCGGGGATTGGGGGGAGCTGTTTTTT
CDR3aa: CASSLESGDWGELFF
d_gene: TRBD2
v_gene: TRBV5-1
abundance: -
j_gene: TRBJ2-2

CDR3nt: TGTGCCAGCTCACTGGACAGGGAGCAAGAGACCCAGTACTTC
CDR3aa: CASSLDREQETQYF
d_gene: TRBD1
v_gene: TRBV18
abundance: -
j_gene: TRBJ2-5

CDR3nt: TGTGCCAGCGCACGACAGGGTCGGAGACAAGAGACCCAGTACTTC
CDR3aa: CASARQGRRQETQYF
d_gene: TRBD1
v_gene: TRBV2
abundance: -
j_gene: TRBJ2-5

CDR3nt: TGCGCCAGCAGCCAAGAACTAGCGGGAGGGGAGCAGTACTTC
CDR3aa: CASSQELAGGEQYF
d_gene: TRBD2
v_gene: TRBV4-3
abundance: -
j_gene: TRBJ2-7

CDR3nt: TGTGCCAGCAGCGTGGGGGGGCGGGAGAACTACGAGCAGTACTTC
CDR3aa: CASSVGGRENYEQYF
d_gene: -
v_gene: TRBV9
abundance: -
j_gene: TRBJ2-7

CDR3nt: TGTGCCTGGAGTGGACAGGGACCGGGAAATGAAAAACTGTTTTTT
CDR3aa: CAWSGQGPGNEKLFF
d_gene: TRBD1
v_gene: TRBV30
abundance: -
j_gene: TRBJ1-4

CDR3nt: TGTGCAAACCGGGACAGGAACACCGGGGAGCTGTTTTTT
CDR3aa: CANRDRNTGELFF
d_gene: TRBD1
v_gene: TRBV6-1
abundance: -
j_gene: TRBJ2-2

CDR3nt: TGTGCCAGCAGTATCCCTCAGGGTCTCTATGGCTACACCTTC
CDR3aa: CASSIPQGLYGYTF
d_gene: -
v_gene: TRBV28
abundance: few
j_gene: TRBJ1-2

CDR3nt: TGTGCCAGCAGTTTTTCTAGCGGTGCCTACGAGCAGTACTTC
CDR3aa: CASSFSSGAYEQYF
d_gene: TRBD2
v_gene: TRBV6-5
abundance: -
j_gene: TRBJ2-7

CDR3nt: TGTGCCAGCAGCGTAGGGGGCTTTCTCAGGGACAATGAGCAGTTCTTC
CDR3aa: CASSVGGFLRDNEQFF
d_gene: -
v_gene: TRBV9
abundance: -
j_gene: TRBJ2-1

CDR3nt: TGCGCCAGCAGCTTGGCCCACAGGGCCGATGAAGCTTTCTTT
CDR3aa: CASSLAHRADEAFF
d_gene: -
v_gene: TRBV5-1
abundance: -
j_gene: TRBJ1-1